This T cell receptor (beta chain) was recorded in a study of identical twins. Comments on this clonotype: Antigen specificity is unknown.

General study findings and limits: Conclusions rested on cross-sectional statistics rather than following the same donors.

TCRdb used MiXCR to reprocess the 5' RACE reads, holding one entry per CDR3 protein. The table records a few hundred thousand distinct CDR3 sequences, more than 9% of them present only once. The sample was also reused in another study, on yellow fever vaccine responses in identical twins.

The source material was PBMCs. This sequence originates from a woman aged 18-29 years in good health.

The CDR3 reads CASSSLRRPEAFF. CDR3 in DNA: TGTGCCAGCAGCTCACTGAGGAGGCCTGAAGCTTTCTTT. The chain has TRBV11-2 and TRBJ1-1, with D uncertain. V gave up 4 bases and J gave up 6 bases, with 12 bases separating them. The CDR3 spans 13 residues. CDR1 SGHAT and CDR2 FQNNGV come from the germline V gene.